A selection of T cell receptor beta chains follows, all from one sample in a study of blood T cell repertoires in COVID-19. The assay was immunoSEQ multiplex PCR, and TCRdb's table has in-frame clones only and misses some. This sample carries about 140,000 clones, approximately 85% of them seen once, and the ten largest clones take less than 5%. The sequenced sample consisted of peripheral blood. Source of these receptors: a woman over 75 with acute or convalescent COVID-19. The CDR3 runs from the conserved cysteine through the conserved F or W. A D gene is named only where the DNA matches it firmly. Clone size, where shown, is once, few, many, or a class for clones that have expanded.

>TRBJ1-5|TRBV19|.|TRBD1
CASSGQGFDQPQHF
TGTGCCAGTTCGGGACAGGGATTCGATCAGCCCCAGCATTTT
>TRBJ1-2|TRBV18|.|.
CASSPPAGHGYTF
TGTGCCAGCTCACCACCGGCAGGGCATGGCTACACCTTC
>TRBJ1-3|TRBV5-1|.|.
CASSLSGYGNTIYF
TGCGCCAGCAGCTTGTCGGGATACGGAAACACCATATATTTT
>TRBJ1-1|TRBV5-1|.|.
CASSLVEQYGTEAFF
TGCGCCAGCAGCTTGGTAGAACAGTATGGCACTGAAGCTTTCTTT
>TRBJ1-6|TRBV28|.|.
CASSLKQGNSPLHF
TGTGCCAGCAGTTTAAAACAGGGCAATTCACCCCTCCACTTT
>TRBJ1-2|TRBV30|.|TRBD1
CAWRTGPRYYGYTF
TGTGCCTGGAGGACAGGGCCTCGCTATTATGGCTACACCTTC
>TRBJ1-2|TRBV18|.|TRBD1
CASSPGQGIRANYGYTF
TGTGCCAGCTCTCCCGGACAGGGTATTCGAGCTAACTATGGCTACACCTTC
>TRBJ1-6|TRBV28|.|.
CASNPRGWGSPLHF
TGTGCCAGCAACCCCAGGGGATGGGGTTCACCCCTCCACTTT
>TRBJ2-1|TRBV30|.|TRBD2
CAWSHLAGVPLEQFF
TGTGCCTGGAGTCATCTAGCGGGGGTTCCTCTTGAGCAGTTCTTC
>TRBJ2-7|TRBV7-8|.|.
CASSKERLATYEQYF
TGTGCCAGCAGCAAAGAACGGCTAGCAACCTACGAGCAGTACTTC
>TRBJ2-3|TRBV7-2|.|.
CASSLRLGDVTDTQYF
TGTGCCAGCAGCCTCCGACTAGGAGACGTCACAGATACGCAGTATTTT
>TRBJ2-7|TRBV10-1|.|.
CASSESIGSYEQYF
TGCGCCAGCAGTGAGTCTATCGGCTCCTACGAGCAGTACTTC
>TRBJ1-2|TRBV12-3/TRBV12-4|.|TRBD1
CASSPGQGRGYTF
TGTGCCAGCAGCCCGGGACAGGGTCGTGGCTACACCTTC
>TRBJ1-2|TRBV27|.|TRBD1
CASSLGPPGTGPLNYGYTF
TGTGCCAGCAGTTTGGGGCCCCCCGGGACAGGGCCTTTGAACTATGGCTACACCTTC
>TRBJ1-1|TRBV29-1|.|.
CSARRGEGTEAFF
TGCAGCGCTCGACGGGGGGAAGGGACTGAAGCTTTCTTT
>TRBJ2-5|TRBV10-1|once|TRBD1
CASSRDRGQTQYF
TGCGCCAGCAGTAGGGACAGGGGTCAGACCCAGTACTTC
>TRBJ2-3|TRBV3-1/TRBV3-2|once|TRBD1
CASSQVDRASTDTQYF
TGTGCCAGCAGCCAGGTTGACAGGGCAAGCACAGATACGCAGTATTTT
>TRBJ1-1|TRBV11-2|.|TRBD1
CASRQGVEAFF
TGTGCCAGCAGGCAGGGGGTAGAAGCTTTCTTT
>TRBJ1-1|TRBV4-1|.|.
CASSQSWGEGTEAFF
TGCGCCAGCAGCCAATCTTGGGGAGAGGGCACTGAAGCTTTCTTT
>TRBJ2-1|TRBV30|.|TRBD2
CAWAKGAGGHNEQFF
TGTGCCTGGGCGAAAGGAGCGGGAGGCCACAATGAGCAGTTCTTC
>TRBJ2-6|TRBV7-3|.|.
CASSLQGVGTGANVLTF
TGTGCCAGCAGCCTACAGGGTGTAGGGACTGGGGCCAACGTCCTGACTTTC
>TRBJ2-1|TRBV10-2|.|TRBD2
CASSEFTSGSRYNEQFF
TGCGCCAGCAGTGAATTTACTAGCGGGAGTAGATACAATGAGCAGTTCTTC
>TRBJ2-2|TRBV6-5|.|TRBD2
CASSYSGLAKRGELFF
TGTGCCAGCAGTTACTCAGGACTAGCAAAACGCGGGGAGCTGTTTTTT
>TRBJ2-2|TRBV4-1|.|TRBD2
CASSQAGTSGGGELFF
TGCGCCAGCAGCCAAGCCGGGACTAGCGGTGGCGGGGAGCTGTTTTTT
>TRBJ1-1|TRBV28|.|.
CASSFSGLPNTEAFF
TGTGCCAGCAGTTTTAGTGGGCTACCGAACACTGAAGCTTTCTTT
>TRBJ1-1|TRBV28|.|.
CASSLHITGLNTEAFF
TGTGCCAGCAGTTTACATATTACAGGGCTGAACACTGAAGCTTTCTTT
>TRBJ2-2|TRBV15|once|TRBD1
CATTGRDRGHENTGELFF
TGTGCCACCACAGGCAGGGACAGGGGACACGAGAACACCGGGGAGCTGTTTTTT
>TRBJ2-7|TRBV5-8|.|TRBD1
CASTDSGTENYEQYF
TGTGCCAGCACCGATTCCGGGACAGAGAACTACGAGCAGTACTTC
>TRBJ2-1|TRBV4-2|.|TRBD2
CASSRAGVVSYNEQFF
TGTGCCAGCAGCCGAGCGGGAGTAGTCTCCTACAATGAGCAGTTCTTC
>TRBJ1-3|TRBV19|.|.
CASSFLGGRHGNTIYF
TGTGCCAGTAGCTTCCTGGGGGGACGGCATGGAAACACCATATATTTT
>TRBJ2-1|TRBV13|.|TRBD2
CASRRGGPSSYNEQFF
TGTGCCAGCAGACGCGGGGGTCCCAGCTCCTACAATGAGCAGTTCTTC
>TRBJ2-3|TRBV11-2|few|.
CASSSGDAGVVYF
TGTGCCAGCAGCTCAGGGGACGCTGGAGTAGTGTATTTT
>TRBJ2-3|TRBV6-5|.|TRBD2
CASSYSLAGADTQYF
TGTGCCAGCAGTTACTCCCTAGCGGGAGCAGATACGCAGTATTTT
>TRBJ2-1|TRBV9|.|TRBD2
CASSVGAGGLSSYNEQFF
TGTGCCAGCAGCGTAGGAGCGGGAGGTCTAAGCTCCTACAATGAGCAGTTCTTC
>TRBJ2-5|TRBV28|.|.
CASSFVGFWWEEETQYF
TGTGCCAGCAGTTTCGTAGGTTTTTGGTGGGAGGAGGAGACCCAGTACTTC
>TRBJ1-4|TRBV3-1/TRBV3-2|.|.
CASSHRGFYPTNEKLFF
TGTGCCAGCAGCCATAGGGGTTTCTACCCAACTAATGAAAAACTGTTTTTT
>TRBJ1-3|TRBV21-1|.|.
CATQAGRHSGNTIYF
TGTGCCACTCAGGCGGGGCGCCACTCTGGAAACACCATATATTTT
>TRBJ1-5|TRBV24-1|.|.
CATPSHNLSVRGWASNQPQHF
TGTGCCACACCCTCTCATAACCTGTCTGTACGGGGGTGGGCGAGCAATCAGCCCCAGCATTTT
>TRBJ1-2|TRBV24-1|.|.
CATSDFKGVDGYTF
TGTGCCACCAGTGATTTCAAAGGGGTGGATGGCTACACCTTC
>TRBJ2-3|TRBV5-1|.|TRBD1
CASQTGGAVDTQYF
TGCGCCAGCCAGACAGGGGGCGCGGTTGATACGCAGTATTTT
>TRBJ2-2|TRBV10-3|.|TRBD1
CAIRVTGDTGELFF
TGTGCCATCAGGGTGACAGGGGACACCGGGGAGCTGTTTTTT
>TRBJ2-2|TRBV2|.|.
CASTMTTLNTGELFF
TGTGCCAGCACGATGACTACCCTGAACACCGGGGAGCTGTTTTTT
>TRBJ1-4|TRBV7-9|once|TRBD1
CASSLGGQSGEKLFF
TGTGCCAGCAGCTTAGGGGGACAGAGTGGTGAAAAACTGTTTTTT
>TRBJ1-1|TRBV15|.|.
CATSRPRRDTQNTEAFF
TGTGCCACCAGCAGACCTCGCCGGGACACACAGAACACTGAAGCTTTCTTT
>TRBJ2-7|TRBV4-2|.|TRBD2
CASSQVRTSDTYEQYF
TGTGCCAGCAGCCAAGTGCGGACTAGCGACACCTACGAGCAGTACTTC
>TRBJ2-4|TRBV9|once|TRBD2
CASSSRGGAKNIQYF
TGTGCCAGCAGCTCGCGGGGGGGCGCCAAAAACATTCAGTACTTC
>TRBJ2-3|TRBV7-9|.|.
CASSSRAGEADTQYF
TGTGCCAGCAGTTCGAGGGCGGGTGAGGCAGATACGCAGTATTTT
>TRBJ2-5|TRBV18|.|.
CASSSLGGETQYF
TGTGCCAGCTCATCGCTCGGAGGAGAGACCCAGTACTTC
>TRBJ2-2|TRBV11-2|.|.
CASRPPPGHPNTGELFF
TGTGCCAGCAGACCACCCCCGGGACATCCGAACACCGGGGAGCTGTTTTTT
>TRBJ2-7|TRBV5-1|.|.
CASSDTGSSYEQYF
TGCGCCAGCAGCGACACAGGGAGCTCCTACGAGCAGTACTTC
>TRBJ1-2|TRBV7-3|.|.
CASSAQGTGGYTF
TGTGCCAGCAGCGCCCAGGGGACGGGTGGCTACACCTTC
>TRBJ1-5|TRBV2|.|.
CASVISGHGDQPQHF
TGTGCCAGCGTGATTTCGGGACACGGCGATCAGCCCCAGCATTTT
>TRBJ2-7|TRBV10-3|.|TRBD1
CAISEGTGPYEQYF
TGTGCCATCAGTGAGGGGACAGGGCCCTACGAGCAGTACTTC
>TRBJ1-5|TRBV27|.|TRBD1
CASSLSGQGALPQHF
TGTGCCAGCAGTTTATCGGGACAGGGGGCGCTGCCCCAGCATTTT
>TRBJ2-1|TRBV2|.|.
CASKGEGFSEQFF
TGTGCCAGCAAGGGGGAGGGTTTCAGTGAGCAGTTCTTC
>TRBJ1-2|TRBV19|.|.
CASSIRQGGYTF
TGTGCCAGTAGTATCCGTCAGGGGGGCTACACCTTC
>TRBJ2-3|TRBV7-9|.|TRBD2
CASGRSGRAPEVGQYF
TGTGCCAGCGGACGTAGCGGGAGGGCCCCGGAGGTGGGGCAGTATTTT